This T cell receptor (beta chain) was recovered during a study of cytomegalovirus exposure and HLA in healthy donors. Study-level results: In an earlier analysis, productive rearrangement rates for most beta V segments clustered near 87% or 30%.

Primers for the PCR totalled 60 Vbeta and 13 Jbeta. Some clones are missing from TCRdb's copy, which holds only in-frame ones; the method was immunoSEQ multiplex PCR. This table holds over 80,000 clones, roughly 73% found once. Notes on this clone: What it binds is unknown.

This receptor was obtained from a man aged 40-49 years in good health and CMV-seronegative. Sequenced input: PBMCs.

The CDR3 DNA follows: TGCGCCAGCAGCCGGGACAGGGGTAGAGAAACCTACAATGAGCAGTTCTTC. This codes for CASSRDRGRETYNEQFF. The chain joins TRBV23-1 to TRBJ2-1; 10 bases align to TRBD1. TRBV23-1 is an ORF, with its function uncertain. V was clipped by 6 bases and J by 2 bases; unmatched bases: 10. The CDR3 covers 17 residues.